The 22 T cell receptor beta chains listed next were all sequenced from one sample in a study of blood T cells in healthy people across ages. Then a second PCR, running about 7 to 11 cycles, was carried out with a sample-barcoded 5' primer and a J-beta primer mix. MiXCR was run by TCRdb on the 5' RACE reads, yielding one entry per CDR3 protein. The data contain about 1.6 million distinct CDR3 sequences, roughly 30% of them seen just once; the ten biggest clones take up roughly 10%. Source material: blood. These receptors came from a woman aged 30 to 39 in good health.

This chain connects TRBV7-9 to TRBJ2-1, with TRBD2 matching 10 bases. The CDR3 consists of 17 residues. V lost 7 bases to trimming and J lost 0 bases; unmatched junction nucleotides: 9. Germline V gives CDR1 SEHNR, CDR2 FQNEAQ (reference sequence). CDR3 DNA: TGTGCCAGCACAAGACTAGCGGGTCAACCCTCCTACAATGAGCAGTTCTTC. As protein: CASTRLAGQPSYNEQFF.

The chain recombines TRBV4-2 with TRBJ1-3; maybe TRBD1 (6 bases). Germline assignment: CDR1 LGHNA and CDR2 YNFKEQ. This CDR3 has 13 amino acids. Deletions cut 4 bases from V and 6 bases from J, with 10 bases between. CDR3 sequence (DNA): TGTGCCAGCAGCCGGGACACAGAAAACACCATATATTTT. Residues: CASSRDTENTIYF.

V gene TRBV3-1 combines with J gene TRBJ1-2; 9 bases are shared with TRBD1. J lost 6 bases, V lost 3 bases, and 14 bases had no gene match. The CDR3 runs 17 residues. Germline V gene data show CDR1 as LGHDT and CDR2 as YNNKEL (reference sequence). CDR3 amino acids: CASSHWTGVVSLDGYTF. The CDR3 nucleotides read TGTGCCAGCAGCCACTGGACAGGGGTGGTTTCTTTAGATGGCTACACCTTC. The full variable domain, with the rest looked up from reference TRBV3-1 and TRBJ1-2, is DTAVSQTPKYLVTQMGNDKSIKCEQNLGHDTMYWYKQDSKKFLKIMFSYNNKELIINETVPNRFSPKSPDKAHLNLHINSLELGDSAVYFCASSHWTGVVSLDGYTFGSGTRLTVV.

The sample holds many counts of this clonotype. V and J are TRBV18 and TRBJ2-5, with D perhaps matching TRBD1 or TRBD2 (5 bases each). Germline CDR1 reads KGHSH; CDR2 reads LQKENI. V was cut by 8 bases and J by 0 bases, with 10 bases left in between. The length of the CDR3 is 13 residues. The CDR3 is CASSPGHQETQYF. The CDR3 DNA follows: TGTGCCAGCAGCCCGGGACACCAAGAGACCCAGTACTTC.

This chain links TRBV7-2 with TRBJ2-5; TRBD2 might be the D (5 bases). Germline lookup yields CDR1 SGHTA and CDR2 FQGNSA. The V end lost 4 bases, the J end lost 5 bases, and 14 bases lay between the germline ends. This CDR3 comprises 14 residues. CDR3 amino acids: CASSSELVGETQYF. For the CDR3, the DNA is TGTGCCAGCAGCTCGGAACTAGTCGGGGAGACCCAGTACTTC.

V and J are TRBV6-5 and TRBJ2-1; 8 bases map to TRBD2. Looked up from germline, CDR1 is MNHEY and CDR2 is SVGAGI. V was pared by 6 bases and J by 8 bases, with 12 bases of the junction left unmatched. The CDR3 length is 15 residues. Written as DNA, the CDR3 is TGTGCCAGCAGCCGAGGGACTAGTCGGGGCGATGAGCAGTTCTTC. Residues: CASSRGTSRGDEQFF.

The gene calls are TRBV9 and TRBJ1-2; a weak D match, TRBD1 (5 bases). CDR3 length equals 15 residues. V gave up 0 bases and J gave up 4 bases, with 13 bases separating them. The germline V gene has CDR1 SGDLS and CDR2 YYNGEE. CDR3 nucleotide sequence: TGTGCCAGCAGCGTAGGCCCAGGGCCCTCCTATGGCTACACCTTC. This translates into CASSVGPGPSYGYTF.

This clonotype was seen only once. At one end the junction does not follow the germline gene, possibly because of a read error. The CDR3: CASSLENRGLNTETFF. Written as DNA, the CDR3 is TGCGCCAGCAGCTTGGAAAACAGGGGCCTGAACACTGAAACTTTCTTT. The gene calls are TRBV5-1 and TRBJ1-1; the match to TRBD1 covers 7 bases. This CDR3 comprises 16 residues. CDR1 SGHRS and CDR2 YFSETQ come from the germline V gene.

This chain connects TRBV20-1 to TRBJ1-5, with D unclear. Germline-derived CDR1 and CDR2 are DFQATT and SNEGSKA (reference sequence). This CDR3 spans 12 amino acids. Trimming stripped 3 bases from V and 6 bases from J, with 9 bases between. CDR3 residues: CSASSVAQPQHF. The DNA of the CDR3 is TGCAGTGCTAGTTCGGTCGCTCAGCCCCAGCATTTT.

The CDR3: CASSPRQAFTDTQYF. The CDR3 DNA reads as TGTGCCAGCAGCCCCCGACAGGCATTCACAGATACGCAGTATTTT. This chain links TRBV9 with TRBJ2-3; TRBD1 is a possible D gene (6 bases). The CDR3 is 15 amino acids. Germline-derived CDR1 and CDR2 are SGDLS and YYNGEE. V dropped 4 bases and J dropped 2 bases, with 14 bases sitting between them.

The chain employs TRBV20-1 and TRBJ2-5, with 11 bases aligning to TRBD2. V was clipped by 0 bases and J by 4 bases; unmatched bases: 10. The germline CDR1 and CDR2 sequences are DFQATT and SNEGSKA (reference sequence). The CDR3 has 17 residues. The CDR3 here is CSARDRLAGGLVETQYF. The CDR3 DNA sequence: TGCAGTGCTAGAGATCGCCTAGCGGGGGGATTGGTAGAGACCCAGTACTTC.

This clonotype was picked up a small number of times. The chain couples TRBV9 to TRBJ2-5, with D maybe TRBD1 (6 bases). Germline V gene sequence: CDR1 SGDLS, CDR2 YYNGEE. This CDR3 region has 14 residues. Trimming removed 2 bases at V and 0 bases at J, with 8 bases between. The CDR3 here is CASSVAGDQETQYF. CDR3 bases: TGTGCCAGCAGCGTCGCAGGGGACCAAGAGACCCAGTACTTC.

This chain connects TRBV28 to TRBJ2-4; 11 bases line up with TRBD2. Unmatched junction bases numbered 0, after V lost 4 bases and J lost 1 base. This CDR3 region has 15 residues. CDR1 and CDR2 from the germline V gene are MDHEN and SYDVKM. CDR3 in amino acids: CASSSSGRAKNIQYF. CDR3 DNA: TGTGCCAGCAGTTCTAGCGGGAGGGCCAAAAACATTCAGTACTTC.

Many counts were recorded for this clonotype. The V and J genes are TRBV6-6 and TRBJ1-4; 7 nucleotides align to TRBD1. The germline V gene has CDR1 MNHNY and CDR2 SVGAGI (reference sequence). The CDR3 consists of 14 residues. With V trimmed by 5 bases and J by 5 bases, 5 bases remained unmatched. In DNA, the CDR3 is TGTGCCAGCAGTCTACAGGGGAGGAATGAAAAACTGTTTTTT. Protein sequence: CASSLQGRNEKLFF.

CDR3 region: CSASLGRTEAFF. DNA for the CDR3: TGCAGTGCTTCCCTCGGACGGACTGAAGCTTTCTTT. The rearrangement joins TRBV20-1 to TRBJ1-1; D call uncertain. The CDR3 contains 12 residues. Trimming removed 5 bases from V and 5 bases from J, with 12 bases in between. Germline assignment: CDR1 DFQATT and CDR2 SNEGSKA (reference sequence).

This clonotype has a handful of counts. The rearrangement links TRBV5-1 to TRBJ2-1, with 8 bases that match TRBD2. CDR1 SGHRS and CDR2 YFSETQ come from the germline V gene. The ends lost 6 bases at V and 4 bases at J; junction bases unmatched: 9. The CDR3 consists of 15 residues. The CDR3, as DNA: TGCGCCAGCACCCTCCCACTAGCGGAATACAATGAGCAGTTCTTC. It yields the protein CASTLPLAEYNEQFF. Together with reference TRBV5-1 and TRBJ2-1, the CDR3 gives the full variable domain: KAGVTQTPRYLIKTRGQQVTLSCSPISGHRSVSWYQQTPGQGLQFLFEYFSETQRNKGNFPGRFSGRQFSNSRSEMNVSTLELGDSALYLCASTLPLAEYNEQFFGPGTRLTVL.

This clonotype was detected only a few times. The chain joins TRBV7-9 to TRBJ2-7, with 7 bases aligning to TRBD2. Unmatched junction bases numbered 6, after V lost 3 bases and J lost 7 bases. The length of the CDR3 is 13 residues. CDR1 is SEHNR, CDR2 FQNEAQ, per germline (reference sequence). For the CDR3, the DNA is TGTGCCAGCAGCTTTGGCCCCGGGGGGGAGCAGTACTTC. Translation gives CASSFGPGGEQYF.

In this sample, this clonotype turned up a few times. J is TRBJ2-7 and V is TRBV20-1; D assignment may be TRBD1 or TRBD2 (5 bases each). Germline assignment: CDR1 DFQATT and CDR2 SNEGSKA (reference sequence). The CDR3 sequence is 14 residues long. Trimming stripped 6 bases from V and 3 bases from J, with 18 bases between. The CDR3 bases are TGCAGTGCAAAGGCATGGGACCAGATCTACGAGCAGTACTTC. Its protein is CSAKAWDQIYEQYF.

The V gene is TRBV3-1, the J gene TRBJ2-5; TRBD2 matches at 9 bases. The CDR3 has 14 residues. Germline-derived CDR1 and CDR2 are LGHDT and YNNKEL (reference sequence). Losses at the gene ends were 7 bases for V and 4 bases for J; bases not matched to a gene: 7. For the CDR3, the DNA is TGTGCCAGCATTGGTAGCGGGAGAGGAGAGACCCAGTACTTC. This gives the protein CASIGSGRGETQYF.

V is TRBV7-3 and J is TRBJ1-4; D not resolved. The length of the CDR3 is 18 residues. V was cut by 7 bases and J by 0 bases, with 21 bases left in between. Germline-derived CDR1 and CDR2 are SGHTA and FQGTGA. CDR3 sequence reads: CASIPLNSPVATNEKLFF. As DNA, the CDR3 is TGTGCCAGCATCCCCCTGAACTCACCTGTTGCAACTAATGAAAAACTGTTTTTT.

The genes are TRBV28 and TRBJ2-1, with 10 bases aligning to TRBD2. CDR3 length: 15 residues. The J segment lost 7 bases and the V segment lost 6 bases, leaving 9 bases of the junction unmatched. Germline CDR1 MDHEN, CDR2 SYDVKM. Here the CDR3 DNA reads TGTGCCAGCAGCCAGCGGGAGGGCCTCTGGAATGAGCAGTTCTTC. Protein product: CASSQREGLWNEQFF.

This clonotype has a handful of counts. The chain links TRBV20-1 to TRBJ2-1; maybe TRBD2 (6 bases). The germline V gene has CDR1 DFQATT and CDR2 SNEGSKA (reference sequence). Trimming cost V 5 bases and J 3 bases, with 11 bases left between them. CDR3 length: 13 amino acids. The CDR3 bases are TGCAGTGCTCAAGACGGGGGCTACAATGAGCAGTTCTTC. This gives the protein CSAQDGGYNEQFF.